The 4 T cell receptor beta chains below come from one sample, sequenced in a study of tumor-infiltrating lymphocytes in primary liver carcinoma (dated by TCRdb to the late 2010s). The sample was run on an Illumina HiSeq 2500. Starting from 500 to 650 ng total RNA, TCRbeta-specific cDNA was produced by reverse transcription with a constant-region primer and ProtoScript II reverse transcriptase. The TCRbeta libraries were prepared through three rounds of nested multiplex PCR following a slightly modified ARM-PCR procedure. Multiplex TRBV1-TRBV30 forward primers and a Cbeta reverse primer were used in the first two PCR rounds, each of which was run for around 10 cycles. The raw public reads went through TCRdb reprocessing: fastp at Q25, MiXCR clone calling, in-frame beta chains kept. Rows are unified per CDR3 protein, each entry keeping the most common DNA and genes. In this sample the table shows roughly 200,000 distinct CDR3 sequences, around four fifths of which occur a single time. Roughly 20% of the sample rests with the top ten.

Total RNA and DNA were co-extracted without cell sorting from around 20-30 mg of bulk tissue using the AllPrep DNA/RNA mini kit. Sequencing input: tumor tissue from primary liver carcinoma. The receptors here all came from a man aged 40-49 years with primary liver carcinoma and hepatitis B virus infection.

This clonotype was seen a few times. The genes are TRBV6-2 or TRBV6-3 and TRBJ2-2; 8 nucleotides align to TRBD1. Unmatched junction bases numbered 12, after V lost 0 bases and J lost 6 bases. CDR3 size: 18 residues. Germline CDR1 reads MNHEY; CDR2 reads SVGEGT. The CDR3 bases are TGTGCCAGCAGTTACTCATACTCCGGGACAGGATCGGCCGGGGAGCTGTTTTTT. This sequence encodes CASSYSYSGTGSAGELFF.

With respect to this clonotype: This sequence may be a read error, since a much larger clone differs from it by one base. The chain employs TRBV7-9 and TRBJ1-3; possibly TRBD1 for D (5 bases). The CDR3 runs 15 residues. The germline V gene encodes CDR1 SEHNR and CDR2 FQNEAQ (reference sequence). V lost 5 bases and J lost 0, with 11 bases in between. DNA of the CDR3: TGTGCCAGCAGCCGGGACTCGAACTCTGGAAACACCATATATTTT. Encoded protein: CASSRDSNSGNTIYF. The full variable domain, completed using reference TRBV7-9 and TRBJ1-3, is DTGVSQNPRHKITKRGQNVTFRCDPISEHNRLYWYRQTLGQGPEFLTYFQNEAQLEKSRLLSDRFSAERPKGSFSTLEIQRTEQGDSAMYLCASSRDSNSGNTIYFGEGSWLTVV.

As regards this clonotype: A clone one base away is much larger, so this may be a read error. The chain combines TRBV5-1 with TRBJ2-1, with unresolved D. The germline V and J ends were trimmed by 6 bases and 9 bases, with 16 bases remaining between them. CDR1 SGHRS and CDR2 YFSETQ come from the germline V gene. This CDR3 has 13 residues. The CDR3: CASNFQYPGEQFF. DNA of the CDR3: TGCGCCAGCAACTTCCAGTATCCGGGTGAGCAGTTCTTC.

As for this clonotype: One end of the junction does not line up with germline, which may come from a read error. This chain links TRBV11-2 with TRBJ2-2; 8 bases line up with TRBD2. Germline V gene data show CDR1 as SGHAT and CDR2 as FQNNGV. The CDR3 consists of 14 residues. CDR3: CANSKSGSLGELFF. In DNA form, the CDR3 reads TGTGCCAACAGCAAGAGCGGGAGCCTCGGGGAGCTCTTTTTT.